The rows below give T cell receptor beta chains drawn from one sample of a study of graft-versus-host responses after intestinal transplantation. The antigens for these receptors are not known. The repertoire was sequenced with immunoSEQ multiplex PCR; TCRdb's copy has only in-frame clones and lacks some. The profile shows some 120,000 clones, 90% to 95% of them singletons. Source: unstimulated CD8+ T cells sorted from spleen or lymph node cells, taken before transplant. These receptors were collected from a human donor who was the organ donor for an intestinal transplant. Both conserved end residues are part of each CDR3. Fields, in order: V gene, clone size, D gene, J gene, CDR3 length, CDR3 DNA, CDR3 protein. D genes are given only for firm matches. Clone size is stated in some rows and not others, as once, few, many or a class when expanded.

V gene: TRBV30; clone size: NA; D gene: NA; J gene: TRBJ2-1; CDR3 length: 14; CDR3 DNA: TGTGCCTGGAGTGGAGGCGGGATGATCAATGAGCAGTTCTTC; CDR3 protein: CAWSGGGMINEQFF
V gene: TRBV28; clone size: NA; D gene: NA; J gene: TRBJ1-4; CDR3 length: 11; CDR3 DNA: TGTGCCAGCAGTTGGGATGAAAAACTGTTTTTT; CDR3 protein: CASSWDEKLFF
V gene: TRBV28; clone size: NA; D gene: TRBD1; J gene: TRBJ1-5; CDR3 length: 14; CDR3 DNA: TGTGCCAGCAGTTTCGTACAGGGGGATCAGCCCCAGCATTTT; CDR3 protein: CASSFVQGDQPQHF
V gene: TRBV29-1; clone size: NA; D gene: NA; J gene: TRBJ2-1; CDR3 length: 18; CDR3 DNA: TGCAGCGTTGAAGATGGGAGGGGGGGGTCGAGCTCCTACAATGAGCAGTTCTTC; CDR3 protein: CSVEDGRGGSSSYNEQFF
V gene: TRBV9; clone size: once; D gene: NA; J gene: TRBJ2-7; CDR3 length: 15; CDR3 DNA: TGTGCCAGCAGCGTAGAGGCAGCTAGCTCCTACGAGCAGTACTTC; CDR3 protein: CASSVEAASSYEQYF
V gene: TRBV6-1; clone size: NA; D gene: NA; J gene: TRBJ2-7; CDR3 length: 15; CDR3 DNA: TGTGCCAGCAGTGAACCGGGACACAGCCACTACGAGCAGTACTTC; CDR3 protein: CASSEPGHSHYEQYF
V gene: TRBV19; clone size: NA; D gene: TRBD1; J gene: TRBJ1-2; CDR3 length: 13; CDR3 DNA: TGTGCCAGTACCGGGACAGGGGACTATGGCTACACCTTC; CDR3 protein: CASTGTGDYGYTF
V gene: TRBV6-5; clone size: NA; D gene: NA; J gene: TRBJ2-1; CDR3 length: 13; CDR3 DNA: TGTGCCAGCAGTTACTCGATAGGGAATGAGCAGTTCTTC; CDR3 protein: CASSYSIGNEQFF
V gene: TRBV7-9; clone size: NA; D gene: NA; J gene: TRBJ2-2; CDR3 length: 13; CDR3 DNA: TGTGCCAGCAGCTTAGGGGCCACCGGGGAGCTGTTTTTT; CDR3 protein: CASSLGATGELFF
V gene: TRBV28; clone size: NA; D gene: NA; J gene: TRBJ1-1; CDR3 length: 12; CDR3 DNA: TGTGCCAGCAGACCAGGGTGGGGTGAAGCTTTCTTT; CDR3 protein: CASRPGWGEAFF
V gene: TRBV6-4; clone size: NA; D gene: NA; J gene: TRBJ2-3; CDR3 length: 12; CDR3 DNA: TGTGCCAGCAGAGGGGGTCTGGATACGCAGTATTTT; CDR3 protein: CASRGGLDTQYF
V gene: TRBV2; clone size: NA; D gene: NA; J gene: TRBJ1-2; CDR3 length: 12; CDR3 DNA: TGTGCCAGCAGCAAGGGAAACTATGGCTACACCTTC; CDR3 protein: CASSKGNYGYTF
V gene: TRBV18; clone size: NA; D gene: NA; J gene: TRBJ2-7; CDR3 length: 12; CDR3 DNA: TGTGCCAGCTCACCACCAGGGGACGAGCAGTACTTC; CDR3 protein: CASSPPGDEQYF
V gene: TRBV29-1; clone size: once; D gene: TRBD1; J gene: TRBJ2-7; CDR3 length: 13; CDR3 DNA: TGCAGCGTTCGGGACAGGGAATTCTACGAGCAGTACTTC; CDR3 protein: CSVRDREFYEQYF
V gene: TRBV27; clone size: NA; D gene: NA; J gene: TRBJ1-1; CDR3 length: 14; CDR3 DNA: TGTGCCAGCCGGAAGGGACGGGAAAACACTGAAGCTTTCTTT; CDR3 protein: CASRKGRENTEAFF
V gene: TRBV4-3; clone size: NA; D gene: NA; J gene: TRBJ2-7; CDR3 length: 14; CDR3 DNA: TGCGCCAGCAGCCAGGATGACGCCTCCTACGAGCAGTACTTC; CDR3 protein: CASSQDDASYEQYF
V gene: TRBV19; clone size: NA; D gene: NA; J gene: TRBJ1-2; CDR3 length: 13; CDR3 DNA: TGTGCCAGTATGGGGTACTCCAACTATGGCTACACCTTC; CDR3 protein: CASMGYSNYGYTF
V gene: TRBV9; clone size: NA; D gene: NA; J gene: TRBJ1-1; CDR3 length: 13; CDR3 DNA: TGTGCCAGCAGCACGGGGGGGTACACTGAAGCTTTCTTT; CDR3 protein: CASSTGGYTEAFF
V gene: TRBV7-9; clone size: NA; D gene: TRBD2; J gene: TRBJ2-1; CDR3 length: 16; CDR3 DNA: TGTGCCAGCAGCCCGAGACTAGCGGAACTTTACAATGAGCAGTTCTTC; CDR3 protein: CASSPRLAELYNEQFF
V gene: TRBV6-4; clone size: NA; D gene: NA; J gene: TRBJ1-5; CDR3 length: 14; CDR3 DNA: TGTGCCAGCAGTGGAGGGCATACCGATCAGCCCCAGCATTTT; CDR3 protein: CASSGGHTDQPQHF
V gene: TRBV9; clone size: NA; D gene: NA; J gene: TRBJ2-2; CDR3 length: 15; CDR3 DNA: TGTGCCAGCAGTAATCCCCAGGGATCCAACGGGGAGCTGTTTTTT; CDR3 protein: CASSNPQGSNGELFF
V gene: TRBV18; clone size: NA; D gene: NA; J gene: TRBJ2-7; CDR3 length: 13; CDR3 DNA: TGTGCCAGCTCAGGCTGGGACAACCACGAGCAGTACTTC; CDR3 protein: CASSGWDNHEQYF
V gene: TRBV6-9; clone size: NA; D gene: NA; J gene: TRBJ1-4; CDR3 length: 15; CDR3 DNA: TGTGCCAGCAGTTACTCCGCGGGGCTCGGTGAAAAACTGTTTTTT; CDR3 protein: CASSYSAGLGEKLFF
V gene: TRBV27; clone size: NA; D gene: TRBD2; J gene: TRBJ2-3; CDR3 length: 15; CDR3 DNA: TGTGCCAGCAGTTACCTAGCGGGAAGCACAGATACGCAGTATTTT; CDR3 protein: CASSYLAGSTDTQYF
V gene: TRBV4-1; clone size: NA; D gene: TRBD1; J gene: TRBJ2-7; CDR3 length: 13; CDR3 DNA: TGCGCCAGCAGCCAGGACAGGACCTACGAGCAGTACTTC; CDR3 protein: CASSQDRTYEQYF
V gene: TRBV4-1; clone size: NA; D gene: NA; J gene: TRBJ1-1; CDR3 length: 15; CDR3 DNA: TGCGCCAGCAGCCAAGATGCGGGGGGCCGCACTGAAGCTTTCTTT; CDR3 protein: CASSQDAGGRTEAFF
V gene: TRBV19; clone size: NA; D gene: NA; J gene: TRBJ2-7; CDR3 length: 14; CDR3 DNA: TGTGCCAGTAGGGGTAGCGACAACTCCTACGAGCAGTACTTC; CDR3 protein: CASRGSDNSYEQYF
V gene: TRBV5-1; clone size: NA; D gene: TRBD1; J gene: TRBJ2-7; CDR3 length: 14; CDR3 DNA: TGCGCCAGCAGCTATGGGACAGGGAGCTACGAGCAGTACTTC; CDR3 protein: CASSYGTGSYEQYF
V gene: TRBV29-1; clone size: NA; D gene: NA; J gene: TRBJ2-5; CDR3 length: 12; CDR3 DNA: TGCAGCGTTCTAGCCGGTTGGGAGACCCAGTACTTC; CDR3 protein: CSVLAGWETQYF
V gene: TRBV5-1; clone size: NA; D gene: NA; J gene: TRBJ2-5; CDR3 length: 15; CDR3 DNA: TGCGCCAGCAGCTTGGAACTCCCAAAGAGAGAGACCCAGTACTTC; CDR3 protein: CASSLELPKRETQYF
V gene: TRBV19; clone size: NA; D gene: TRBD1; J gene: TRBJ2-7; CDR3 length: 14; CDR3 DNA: TGTGCCAGTAGCCCCGGACAGGGTTTATACGAGCAGTACTTC; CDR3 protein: CASSPGQGLYEQYF
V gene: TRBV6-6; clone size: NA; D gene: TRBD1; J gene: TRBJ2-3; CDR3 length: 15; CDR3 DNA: TGTGCCAGCAGACCCCGACAGGGATTCACAGATACGCAGTATTTT; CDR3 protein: CASRPRQGFTDTQYF
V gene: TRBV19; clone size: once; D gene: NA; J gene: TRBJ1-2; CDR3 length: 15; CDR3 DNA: TGTGCCAGTAGTATCGGGCCCTATATCCCGTATGGCTACACCTTC; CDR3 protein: CASSIGPYIPYGYTF
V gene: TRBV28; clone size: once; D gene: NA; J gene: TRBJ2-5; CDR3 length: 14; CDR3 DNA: TGTGCCAGCAGTTTAAGTTACGGCGGGTGGGAGCAGTACTTC; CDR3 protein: CASSLSYGGWEQYF
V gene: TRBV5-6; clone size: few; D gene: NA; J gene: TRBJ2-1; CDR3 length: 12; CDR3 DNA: TGTGCCAGCAGCTTGGGACTCAATGAGCAGTTCTTC; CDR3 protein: CASSLGLNEQFF
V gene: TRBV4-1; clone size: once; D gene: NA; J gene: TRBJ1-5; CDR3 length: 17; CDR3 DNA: TGCGCCAGCAGCCAAGAGCCGTTCGGCAGGGGCAATCAGCCCCAGCATTTT; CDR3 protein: CASSQEPFGRGNQPQHF
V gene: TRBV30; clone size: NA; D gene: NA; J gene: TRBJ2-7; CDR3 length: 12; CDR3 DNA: TGTGCCTGGACTGGCAGGCCTTACGAGCAGTACTTC; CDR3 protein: CAWTGRPYEQYF
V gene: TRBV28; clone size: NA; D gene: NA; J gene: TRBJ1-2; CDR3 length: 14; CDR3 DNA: TGTGCCAGCAGTTGGGCCTTGGGGAACTCTGGCTACACCTTC; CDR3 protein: CASSWALGNSGYTF
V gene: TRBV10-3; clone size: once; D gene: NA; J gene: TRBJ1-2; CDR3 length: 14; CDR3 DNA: TGTGCCACCGGCGGGGGACAAGCTAACTATGGCTACACCTTC; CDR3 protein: CATGGGQANYGYTF
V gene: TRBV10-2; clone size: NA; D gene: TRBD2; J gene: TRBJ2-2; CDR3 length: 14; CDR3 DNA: TGCGCCAGCAGTGAGGGGGGGGTGGCCGGGGAGCTGTTTTTT; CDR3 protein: CASSEGGVAGELFF
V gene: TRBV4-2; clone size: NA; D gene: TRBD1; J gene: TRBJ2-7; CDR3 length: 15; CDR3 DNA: TGTGCCAGCAGCCAAGACCAGGGGGAATACTACGAGCAGTACTTC; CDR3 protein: CASSQDQGEYYEQYF
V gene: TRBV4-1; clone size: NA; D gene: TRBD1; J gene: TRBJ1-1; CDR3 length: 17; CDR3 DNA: TGCGCCAGCAGCCGTTCGCAGGGGGCTTCGTTGAACACTGAAGCTTTCTTT; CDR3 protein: CASSRSQGASLNTEAFF
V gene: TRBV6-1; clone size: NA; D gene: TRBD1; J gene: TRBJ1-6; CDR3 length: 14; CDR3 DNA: TGTGCCAGCAGTGAGACAGGGGGTAATTCACCCCTCCACTTT; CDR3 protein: CASSETGGNSPLHF
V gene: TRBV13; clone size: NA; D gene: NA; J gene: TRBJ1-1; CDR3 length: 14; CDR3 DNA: TGTGCCAGCAGCTTAGGCCGGACAGCTCACAGGGCTTTCTTT; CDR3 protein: CASSLGRTAHRAFF
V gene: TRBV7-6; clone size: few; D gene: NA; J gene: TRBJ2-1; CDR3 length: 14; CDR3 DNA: TGTGCCAGCAGCTTAAGTGGGCCGAGCAATGAGCAGTTCTTC; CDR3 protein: CASSLSGPSNEQFF
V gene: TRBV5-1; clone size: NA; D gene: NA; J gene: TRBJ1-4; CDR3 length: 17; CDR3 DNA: TGCGCCAGCAGCTTGCTCGGATTTGGTTCAACTAATGAAAAACTGTTTTTT; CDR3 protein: CASSLLGFGSTNEKLFF
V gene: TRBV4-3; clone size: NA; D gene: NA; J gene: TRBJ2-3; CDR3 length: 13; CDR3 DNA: TGCGCCAGCAGCCAAGGAGGGGGGCAAACGCAGTATTTT; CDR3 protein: CASSQGGGQTQYF
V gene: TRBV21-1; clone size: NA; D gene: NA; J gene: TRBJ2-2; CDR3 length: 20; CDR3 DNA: TGTGCCAGCAGCAAAGAGAAAATCTTCATAGCGGGGGATAACACCGGGGAGCTGTTTTTT; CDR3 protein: CASSKEKIFIAGDNTGELFF
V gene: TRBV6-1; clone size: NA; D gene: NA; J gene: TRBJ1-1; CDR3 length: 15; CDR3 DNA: TGTGCCAGCAGTGCACGACACAGGTCGGACACTGAAGCTTTCTTT; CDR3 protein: CASSARHRSDTEAFF
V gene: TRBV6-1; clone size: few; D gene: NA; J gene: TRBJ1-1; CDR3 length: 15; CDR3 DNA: TGTGCCAGCAGTGAAGCTACGGGAATGAACACTGAAGCTTTCTTT; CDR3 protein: CASSEATGMNTEAFF
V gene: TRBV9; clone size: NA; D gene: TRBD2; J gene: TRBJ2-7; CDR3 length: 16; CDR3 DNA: TGTGCCAGCGGCGTAATCGAGTTAGCGGGACCCTACGAGCAGTACTTC; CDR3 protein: CASGVIELAGPYEQYF
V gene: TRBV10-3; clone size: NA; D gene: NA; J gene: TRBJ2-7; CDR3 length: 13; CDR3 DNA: TGTGCCATCAGTGACAGGTTGTCCTACGAGCAGTACTTC; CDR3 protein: CAISDRLSYEQYF
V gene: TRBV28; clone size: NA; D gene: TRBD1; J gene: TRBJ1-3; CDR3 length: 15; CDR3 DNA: TGTGCCAGCAGCGCACAGGGGTCCTCTGGAAACACCATATATTTT; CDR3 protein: CASSAQGSSGNTIYF
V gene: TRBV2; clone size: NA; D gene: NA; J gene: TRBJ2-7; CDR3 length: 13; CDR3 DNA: TGTGCCAGCAGTGAAGAGGGAGATTACGAGCAGTACTTC; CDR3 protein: CASSEEGDYEQYF
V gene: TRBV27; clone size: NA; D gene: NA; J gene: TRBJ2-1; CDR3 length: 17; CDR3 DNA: TGTGCCAGCAGTCCCGGGACAGGTGGGGGGGCCTACAATGAGCAGTTCTTC; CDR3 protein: CASSPGTGGGAYNEQFF